The subject of this entry is one TCR beta chain. Its antigen is unknown. The CDR3 runs to 14 residues. The V and J ends lost 5 bases and 7 bases respectively, with 14 bases between them. Germline V gene sequence: CDR1 MDHEN, CDR2 SYDVKM. The source of the sample is a study of radiation and T cells in renal cell carcinoma. Study conclusions and caveats: Pretreatment tumor biopsies were lacking, so baseline clonotypes are unknown.

TCRdb's table, derived via immunoSEQ multiplex PCR, lists solely in-frame clones and lacks some. The sample includes over 90,000 clones, around 83% of them seen just once. Documented time point: blood 4 weeks post-SBRT, at nephrectomy. The treatment is: 15 Gy SBRT to primary tumor, nephrectomy 4 weeks later. Nephrectomy followed 15 Gy stereotactic body radiation by 4 weeks. Serial blood draws occurred at baseline and 2 and 4 weeks post-SBRT. This renal cell carcinoma was of the clear cell type. This sample comprised blood, obtained from a patient whose treatment included radiotherapy and nephrectomy. The chain uses TRBV28 and TRBJ1-4; possibly TRBD1 for D (6 bases). The receptor's source is a man in his fifties or sixties with renal cell carcinoma. The CDR3 here is CASSPGGASEKLFF. The CDR3 DNA is TGTGCCAGCAGTCCCGGGGGCGCCTCTGAAAAACTGTTTTTT.